This TCR beta chain stems from a study of shared clonotypes between healthy human individuals. Produced via immunoSEQ multiplex PCR; TCRdb's table is partial and in-frame only. The sample has over a million clones; about 74% are singletons. Healthy HIV-negative adults without recent acute infections or vaccinations served as donors. CD4+ cells yielded CD45RA+ naive and CD45RA-negative memory subsets. Germline V gene lookup returns CDR1 SGHAT and CDR2 FQNNGV. This CDR3 region has 16 residues. Trimming removed 0 bases at V and 2 bases at J, with 11 bases between. The receptor was derived from a man between 18 and 35 years old in good health. Sequencing was performed on memory CD4+ T cells sorted from blood. Subset meaning: CD45RA-negative fraction. The chain is built from TRBV11-2 and TRBJ1-3; tentatively, D is TRBD1 (5 bases). CDR3 nucleotide sequence: TGTGCCAGCAGCTTAGATCTCGGGGGGGCTGGAAACACCATATATTTT. Translation: CASSLDLGGAGNTIYF.